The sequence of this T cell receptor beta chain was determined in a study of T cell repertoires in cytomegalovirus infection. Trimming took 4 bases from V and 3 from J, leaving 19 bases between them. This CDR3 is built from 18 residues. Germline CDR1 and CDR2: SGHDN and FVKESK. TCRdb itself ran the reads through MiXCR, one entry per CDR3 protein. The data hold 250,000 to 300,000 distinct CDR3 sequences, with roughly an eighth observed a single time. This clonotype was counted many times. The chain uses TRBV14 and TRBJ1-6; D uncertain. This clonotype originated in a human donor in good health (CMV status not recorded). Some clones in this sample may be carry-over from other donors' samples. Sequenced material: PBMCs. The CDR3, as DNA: TGTGCCAGCAGCCCGGAGGCGAGGACCATAGGCTATAATTCACCCCTCCACTTT. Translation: CASSPEARTIGYNSPLHF.